What follows is one TCR beta chain and its context. What this receptor recognizes is not known. Per-base quality was not reported, and no clone a single base away is much larger than it. The sequencer was an Illumina NovaSeq 6000. TCR cDNA was synthesized by 5'RACE template switching, which introduced a universal primer site and unique molecular identifiers. cDNA synthesis was primed from both the TCR alpha and TCR beta constant segments. Libraries were amplified in two PCR steps, with sample barcodes and sequencing adapters added in the second step. Sequencing of the libraries was done on either Illumina HiSeq 2500 (2x100 bp) or NovaSeq (2x150 bp). As for the authors' bioinformatics: Reads were demultiplexed and collapsed into UMI consensus sequences with MIGEC, and V(D)J alignment was performed with MiXCR. Using edgeR on replicate PBMC samples, clonotypes were called vaccine-responding if FDR was below 0.01 and the log2 fold change was above 5 up to day 15. Each bulk clonotype received a CD4 or CD8 identity based on whether the sequenced CD4 or CD8 repertoire contained that clonotype at higher abundance. TCRdb took the public reads, trimmed them with fastp at Q25, ran MiXCR for clone calling and kept in-frame beta chains. Rows with one shared CDR3 protein collapse into an entry with the most common genes and DNA. None of the V and J calls come from the authors' own analysis; TCRdb made them. This sample has 300,000 or so distinct CDR3 sequences in its table, and 7.5% to 9% of those were observed once. The ten largest clones represent about 3% of the sample.

The data derive from a study of T cells after yellow fever vaccination (dated by TCRdb to the late 2010s). Study-wide context: The SMART-Seq v4 Ultra Low Input RNA kit was used to prepare libraries from fractions with low cell numbers. To track T-cell clones before and after primary and booster YFV17D yellow fever vaccination, bulk TCR alpha and beta repertoires were sequenced longitudinally. The cohort comprised two healthy male donors, one aged 18 to 29 and one aged 30 to 40 years. Blood was collected at multiple timepoints before and after primary and secondary immunization, and bulk PBMC replicates and cell subsets were isolated. Here is what the overall study found, with its caveats: A small share of clonotypes occurred in both CD4 and CD8 compartments, likely arising from convergent recombination. FACS-sorted repertoires could contain abundant contaminating clonotypes from the bulk population, so computational filtering was required. Most clones expanded after primary vaccination (approximately 97% of CD4 and approximately 90% of CD8) were re-detected after the booster, suggesting that broad memory maintenance occurred. Only a couple of donors were included in the study, so the extent to which the findings can be generalized is limited. Compared with the primary T-cell response, the secondary T-cell response was faster but weaker, reaching its peak on day 5 rather than on day 15.

The germline V gene gives CDR1 as ENHRY and CDR2 as SYGVKD. The cysteine opens and the phenylalanine closes a CDR3 of 15 amino acids. CDR3 DNA only is kept here, 45 bases in frame from base 1. Deletion took 0 bases off V and 4 bases off J, with a span of 10 bases between the germline ends. The treatment or condition label corresponds to: live attenuated yellow fever vaccine strain. A standard Ficoll-Paque protocol was used to isolate PBMCs from peripheral blood. Dynabeads CD4 and CD8 positive selection kits were used to isolate the CD4 and CD8 T-cell fractions. RNA was extracted with TriZol from bulk PBMCs, CD4 and CD8 fractions, and dextramer-positive and dextramer-negative fractions.

The sample here was CD4+ T cells sorted from PBMCs, taken 5 days after the yellow fever booster vaccination. Recombination linked TRBV10-3 to TRBJ1-5; TRBD1 is a weak D gene call, 6 bases matching. This receptor was taken from a man younger than 35 who received the YFV17D yellow fever vaccine. DNA sequence: TGTGCCATCAGTGAGTCGTCCAGGGGAAATCAGCCCCAGCATTTT. The resulting protein is CAISESSRGNQPQHF.